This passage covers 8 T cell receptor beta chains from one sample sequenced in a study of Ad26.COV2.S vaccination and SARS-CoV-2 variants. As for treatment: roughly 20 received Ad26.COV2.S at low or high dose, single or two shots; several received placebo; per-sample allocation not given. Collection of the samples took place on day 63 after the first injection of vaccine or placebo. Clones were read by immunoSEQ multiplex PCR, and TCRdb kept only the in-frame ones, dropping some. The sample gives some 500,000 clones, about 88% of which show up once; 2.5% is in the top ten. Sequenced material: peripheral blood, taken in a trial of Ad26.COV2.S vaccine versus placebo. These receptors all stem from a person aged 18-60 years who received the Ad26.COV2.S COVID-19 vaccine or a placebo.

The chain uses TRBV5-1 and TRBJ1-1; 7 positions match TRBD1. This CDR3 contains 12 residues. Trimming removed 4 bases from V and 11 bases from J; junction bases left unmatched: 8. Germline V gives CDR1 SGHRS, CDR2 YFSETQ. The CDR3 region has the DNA TGCGCCAGCAGCACAGGGGTGGGGTACGCTTTCTTT. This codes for CASSTGVGYAFF.

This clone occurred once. CDR3 amino acids: CASSLVMGRGHGTQYF. The CDR3 DNA reads TGCGCCAGCAGCTTGGTTATGGGTCGGGGGCATGGGACCCAGTACTTC. The V gene is TRBV5-1, the J gene TRBJ2-5; perhaps D is TRBD1 or TRBD2 (6 bases each). The ends were cut back, 0 bases at V and 7 bases at J, with 19 bases in the middle. CDR3 length: 16 residues. Looked up from germline, CDR1 is SGHRS and CDR2 is YFSETQ.

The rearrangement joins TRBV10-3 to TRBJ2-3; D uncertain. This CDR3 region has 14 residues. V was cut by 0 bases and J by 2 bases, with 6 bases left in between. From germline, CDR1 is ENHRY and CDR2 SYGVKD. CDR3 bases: TGTGCCATCAGTGAGTCAGGGTACACAGATACGCAGTATTTT. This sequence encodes CAISESGYTDTQYF.

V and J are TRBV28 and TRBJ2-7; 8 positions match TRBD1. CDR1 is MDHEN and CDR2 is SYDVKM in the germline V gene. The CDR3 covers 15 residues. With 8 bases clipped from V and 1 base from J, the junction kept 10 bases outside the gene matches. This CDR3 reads CASGYTGTGSYEQYF. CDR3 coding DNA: TGTGCCAGCGGATACACCGGGACAGGATCCTACGAGCAGTACTTC. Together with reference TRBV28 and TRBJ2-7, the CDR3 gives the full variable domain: DVKVTQSSRYLVKRTGEKVFLECVQDMDHENMFWYRQDPGLGLRLIYFSYDVKMKEKGDIPEGYSVSREKKERFSLILESASTNQTSMYLCASGYTGTGSYEQYFGPGTRLTVT.

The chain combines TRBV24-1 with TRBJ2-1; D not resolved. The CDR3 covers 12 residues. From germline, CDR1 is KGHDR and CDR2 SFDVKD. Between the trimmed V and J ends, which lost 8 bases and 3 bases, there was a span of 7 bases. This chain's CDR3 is CATNGGYNEQFF. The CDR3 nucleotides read TGTGCCACCAACGGCGGCTACAATGAGCAGTTCTTC.

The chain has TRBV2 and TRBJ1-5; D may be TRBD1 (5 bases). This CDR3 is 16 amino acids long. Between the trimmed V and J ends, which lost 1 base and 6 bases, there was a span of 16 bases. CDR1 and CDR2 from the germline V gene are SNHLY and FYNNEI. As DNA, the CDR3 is TGTGCCAGCAGTGAAGGGGGTGGGGGAACTACTCAGCCCCAGCATTTT. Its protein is CASSEGGGGTTQPQHF.

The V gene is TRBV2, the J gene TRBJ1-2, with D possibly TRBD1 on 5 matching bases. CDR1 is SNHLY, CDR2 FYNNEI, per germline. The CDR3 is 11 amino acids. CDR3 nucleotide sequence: TGTGCAGTCGCCAGGGAGGGTGGCTACACCTTC. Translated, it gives CAVAREGGYTF.

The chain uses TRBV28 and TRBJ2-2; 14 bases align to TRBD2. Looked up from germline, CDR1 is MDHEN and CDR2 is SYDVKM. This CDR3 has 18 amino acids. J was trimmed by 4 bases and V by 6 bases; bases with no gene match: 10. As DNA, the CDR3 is TGTGCCAGCAGGGAGACTAGCGGGAGGGCCCCTAGCACCGGGGAGCTGTTTTTT. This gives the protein CASRETSGRAPSTGELFF.